The 24 T cell receptor beta chains below were found in one sample sequenced in a study of blood T cell repertoires in COVID-19. Repertoires were generated with immunoSEQ multiplex PCR, while TCRdb's copy carries only in-frame clones and drops some. The top ten hold more than 4.5% of the sample, which has hundreds of thousands of clones, 70% to 90% seen once. Source material: peripheral blood. Receptors originate from a man aged 45-60 years with COVID-19, enrolled during active disease.

The chain is built from TRBV12-3 or TRBV12-4 and TRBJ2-1; D remains unclear. The V end lost 6 bases, the J end lost 6 bases, and 9 bases lay between the germline ends. CDR3 length equals 12 residues. The CDR3 loop reads CASRIASNEQFF. In nucleotides, the CDR3 is TGTGCCAGCAGGATAGCTAGCAATGAGCAGTTCTTC.

The rearrangement links TRBV28 to TRBJ1-1, with D possibly matching TRBD1 (6 bases). Germline V CDR1 and CDR2: MDHEN, SYDVKM. This CDR3 is 14 amino acids long. V was trimmed by 6 bases and J by 3 bases, leaving 14 bases between them. As DNA, the CDR3 is TGTGCCAGCAGGGAAGGGGGGGCTCACACTGAAGCTTTCTTT. Translating gives CASREGGAHTEAFF.

The rearrangement links TRBV5-4 to TRBJ2-5, with D possibly TRBD1 on 6 matching bases. V was shortened by 4 bases and J by 1 base, with 11 bases between the two germline ends. This CDR3 contains 14 residues. Germline-derived CDR1 and CDR2 are SGHNT and YYREEE (reference sequence). The chain's CDR3 is CASSDGTSQETQYF. CDR3 nucleotide sequence: TGTGCCAGCAGCGATGGGACAAGCCAAGAGACCCAGTACTTC.

V usage is TRBV18 and J usage is TRBJ2-2, with 10 bases lining up with TRBD1. The CDR3 is 17 amino acids. V shed 4 bases and J 3 bases; nucleotides not matched to a gene: 8. The germline V gene has CDR1 KGHSH and CDR2 LQKENI. The CDR3 region is CASSRRQGAQHTGELFF. The CDR3 DNA sequence: TGTGCCAGCTCACGAAGACAGGGGGCGCAACACACCGGGGAGCTGTTTTTT.

V and J are TRBV7-9 and TRBJ1-1; D unresolved. The V gene lost 3 bases and the J gene lost 5 bases, with 4 bases spanning the gap. The CDR3 loop spans 11 amino acids. Germline CDR1 and CDR2: SEHNR and FQNEAQ (reference sequence). The CDR3 loop is CASSLRTEAFF. CDR3 sequence (DNA): TGTGCCAGCAGCTTGAGGACTGAAGCTTTCTTT.

The V and J genes are TRBV5-5 and TRBJ2-7; 10 nucleotides align to TRBD1. Trimming cost V 3 bases and J 2 bases; bases outside gene matches: 5. CDR1 and CDR2 (germline): SGHKS, YYEKEE (reference sequence). The CDR3 covers 15 residues. The CDR3 nucleotides read TGTGCCAGCAGCTGGAGAGGGACAGGGGCCTACGAGCAGTACTTC. It codes for CASSWRGTGAYEQYF.

The chain employs TRBV30 and TRBJ1-5; D uncertain. The V end was cut by 2 bases, the J end by 6 bases, with 11 bases between. CDR1 is GTSNPN, CDR2 SVGIG, per germline (reference sequence). The CDR3 has 13 amino acids. In nucleotides, the CDR3 is TGTGCCTGGAGTTCACGAGTGTTTCAGCCCCAGCATTTT. Its protein product is CAWSSRVFQPQHF.

This clone was observed a few times. The chain recombines TRBV19 with TRBJ1-1; no clear D. The germline V gene has CDR1 LNHDA and CDR2 SQIVND (reference sequence). Trimming left V 1 base short and J 5 bases short, with 11 bases between. The CDR3 loop spans 14 amino acids. The DNA of the CDR3 is TGTGCCAGTAGTATAGTTCCGGGAGGGACTGAAGCTTTCTTT. Translating it yields CASSIVPGGTEAFF.

The V gene is TRBV7-2, the J gene TRBJ2-1; 9 bases are shared with TRBD2. The CDR3 extends over 17 amino acids. CDR1 and CDR2 from the germline V gene are SGHTA and FQGNSA. V shed 1 base, J shed 0 bases, and the junction held 4 bases outside the gene matches. CDR3 loop: CASSLVWRGGSYNEQFF. The DNA for the CDR3 is TGTGCCAGCAGCTTAGTTTGGCGGGGGGGCTCCTACAATGAGCAGTTCTTC.

This clone was seen only a few times. The J gene is TRBJ2-2, the V gene TRBV18; the D gene is possibly TRBD2 (6 bases). The CDR3 is made up of 16 amino acids. In germline, CDR1 is KGHSH, CDR2 LQKENI. V lost 4 bases, J lost 0 bases, and 12 bases lay in between. In DNA, the CDR3 is TGTGCCAGCTCACACCGGGACTGGGCGAACACCGGGGAGCTGTTTTTT. This translates into CASSHRDWANTGELFF. The whole variable domain, remainder taken from reference TRBV18 and TRBJ2-2, is NAGVMQNPRHLVRRRGQEARLRCSPMKGHSHVYWYRQLPEEGLKFMVYLQKENIIDESGMPKERFSAEFPKEGPSILRIQQVVRGDSAAYFCASSHRDWANTGELFFGEGSRLTVL.

The V call is TRBV2, the J call TRBJ2-7; 8 nucleotides agree with TRBD1. Per germline, CDR1 SNHLY and CDR2 FYNNEI. The CDR3 spans 14 residues. J lost 2 bases, V lost 8 bases, and 8 bases had no gene match. Written as DNA, the CDR3 is TGTGCCAGCGGGACCGGGACAGGCACCTACGAGCAGTACTTC. The encoded protein is CASGTGTGTYEQYF.

This clone has a count of ten or more. In nucleotides, the CDR3 is TGTGCCAGCAGTTACTCAGGGAGGGAGGGGAGGGAAAAACTGTTTTTT. Its protein product is CASSYSGREGREKLFF. The chain has TRBV6-5 and TRBJ1-4; D is possibly TRBD1 (5 bases). CDR3 size: 16 residues. Germline V CDR1 and CDR2: MNHEY, SVGAGI. Trimming left V 0 bases short and J 8 bases short, with 16 bases between.

This clone has a handful of counts. The chain combines TRBV9 with TRBJ2-7; 8 bases are a match to TRBD1. There are 14 residues in the CDR3. V lost 0 bases and J lost 3; bases outside the gene matches: 2. Germline V gives CDR1 SGDLS, CDR2 YYNGEE. The CDR3 here is CASSVAGTGYEQYF. The DNA of the CDR3 is TGTGCCAGCAGCGTAGCCGGGACAGGCTACGAGCAGTACTTC.

The chain combines TRBV7-8 with TRBJ2-7; no clear D. V was pared by 0 bases and J by 4 bases, with 4 bases between. CDR1 and CDR2 (germline): SGHVS, FQNEAQ. CDR3 length: 12 amino acids. DNA of the CDR3: TGTGCCAGCAGCTTAGCGACATACGAGCAGTACTTC. This encodes CASSLATYEQYF.

The rearrangement joins TRBV7-6 to TRBJ1-4; 9 nucleotides agree with TRBD1. The CDR3 contains 14 residues. Per the germline V gene, CDR1 is SGHVS and CDR2 is FNYEAQ. The V gene end was trimmed by 4 bases and the J gene end by 5 bases; junction bases not matched to a gene: 2. CDR3 bases: TGTGCCAGCAGCTCCGGGACAGGGAATGAAAAACTGTTTTTT. This codes for CASSSGTGNEKLFF.

The chain joins TRBV5-1 to TRBJ1-2; 8 nucleotides match TRBD1. Germline lookup yields CDR1 SGHRS and CDR2 YFSETQ. Losses at the gene ends were 3 bases for V and 12 bases for J; bases not matched to a gene: 13. The CDR3 runs 14 residues. CDR3: CASSSQPGQVENTF. CDR3 DNA sequence: TGCGCCAGCAGCTCGCAACCGGGACAGGTGGAGAACACCTTC.

This clone was observed a few times. V and J are TRBV27 and TRBJ1-1; perhaps TRBD1 as D (6 bases). V was pared by 6 bases and J by 10 bases, with 18 bases between. The CDR3 runs 13 residues. CDR1 and CDR2 from the germline V gene are MNHEY and SMNVEV (reference sequence). The CDR3 here is CASSPNPGGGAFF. CDR3 DNA: TGTGCCAGCAGCCCCAACCCGGGGGGCGGAGCTTTCTTT.

The rearrangement joins TRBV27 to TRBJ1-4; the match to TRBD1 covers 9 bases. The junction had 6 bases not matched to a gene; V was cut back by 5 bases and J by 8 bases. Germline V gene data show CDR1 as MNHEY and CDR2 as SMNVEV (reference sequence). This CDR3 spans 14 amino acids. CDR3 coding DNA: TGTGCCAGCAGTGGAGGGACAGGGAGCGAAAAACTGTTTTTT. Translating gives CASSGGTGSEKLFF.

V usage is TRBV29-1 and J usage is TRBJ2-2; the D gene is possibly TRBD1 (6 bases). The germline gives CDR1 SQVTM, CDR2 ANQGSEA. The CDR3 spans 14 residues. Trimming removed 1 base from V and 0 bases from J, with 6 bases in between. CDR3 sequence reads: CSVEGDTNTGELFF. The DNA for the CDR3 is TGCAGCGTTGAAGGGGACACGAACACCGGGGAGCTGTTTTTT.

The CDR3 is CASSQALDRLRGEKLFF. The CDR3 DNA follows: TGTGCCAGCAGCCAGGCCCTCGACAGGCTGAGGGGTGAAAAACTGTTTTTT. The V gene is TRBV3-1 (or the pseudogene TRBV3-2), the J gene TRBJ1-4, with a possible D match to TRBD1 (6 bases). CDR1 LGHDT and CDR2 YNNKEL come from the germline V gene (reference sequence). CDR3 length: 17 amino acids. V lost 3 bases to trimming and J lost 7 bases, with 21 bases between them.

The CDR3 DNA reads TGTGCCACCAGCAAACAGGGGGCGCGGGAGACCCAGTACTTC. This sequence encodes CATSKQGARETQYF. The gene calls are TRBV15 and TRBJ2-5; 9 nucleotides agree with TRBD1. The CDR3 consists of 14 residues. The ends lost 4 bases at V and 5 bases at J; junction bases unmatched: 5. Germline loops: CDR1 LNHNV, CDR2 YYDKDF (reference sequence).

The chain has TRBV18 and TRBJ1-5; 9 bases match TRBD1. CDR3 length: 17 amino acids. CDR1 is KGHSH and CDR2 is LQKENI in the germline V gene. V shed 1 base, J shed 6 bases, and the junction held 10 bases outside the gene matches. The CDR3 sequence: CASSPQKNRDRAQPQHF. CDR3 nucleotides: TGTGCCAGCTCACCACAGAAAAATCGGGACAGGGCTCAGCCCCAGCATTTT.

V gene TRBV7-3 combines with J gene TRBJ2-2; D may be TRBD2 (5 bases). The CDR3 is made up of 14 amino acids. Trimming took 5 bases from V and 2 from J, leaving 9 bases between them. Per the germline V gene, CDR1 is SGHTA and CDR2 is FQGTGA. The CDR3 loop reads CASSATSNTGELFF. The CDR3 bases are TGTGCCAGCAGCGCAACTAGTAACACCGGGGAGCTGTTTTTT.

This chain uses TRBV7-6 with TRBJ2-3; D gene ambiguous. The germline gives CDR1 SGHVS, CDR2 FNYEAQ. The CDR3 has 14 amino acids. V shed 3 bases and J shed 4 bases, with 11 bases lying between them. CDR3 loop: CASSLYSPADTQYF. The CDR3 bases are TGTGCCAGCAGCTTGTACTCCCCGGCAGATACGCAGTATTTT. Variable domain in full (rest from reference TRBV7-6 and TRBJ2-3): GAGVSQSPRYKVTKRGQDVALRCDPISGHVSLYWYRQALGQGPEFLTYFNYEAQQDKSGLPNDRFSAERPEGSISTLTIQRTEQRDSAMYRCASSLYSPADTQYFGPGTRLTVL.